Listed below are T cell receptor beta chains from one sample, sequenced in a study of T cells expressing NK-cell markers. Each CDR3 protein gets one entry in TCRdb, which reprocessed the 5' RACE reads and gives no DNA. The sample totals about 390,000 distinct CDR3 sequences; its top ten clones hold around 10%. The sample taken for sequencing was blood T cells: a sorted CD56 or NKG2C T cell subset, CD4+ or CD8+ T cells, or bulk PBMC T cells (not recorded which). The receptors were gathered from a woman aged 45 to 65 in good health. CDR3s include the opening cysteine and the closing phenylalanine or tryptophan. Fields, in order: V gene, J gene, CDR3 protein.

TRBV29-1	TRBJ2-1	CSAEVGNEQFF
TRBV19	TRBJ2-1	CASSISGANEQFF
TRBV9	TRBJ2-5	CASSVGGTSGRTQYF
TRBV7-2	TRBJ2-1	CASSRPGGSLLNEQFF
TRBV5-6	TRBJ1-1	CASSLYEGMEAFF
TRBV5-1	TRBJ1-1	CASSPRQDSNTEAFF
TRBV20-1	TRBJ2-1	CSARDPTSASGRFGEQFF
TRBV27	TRBJ2-1	CASSFIVRGNNEQFF
TRBV5-1	TRBJ1-2	CASSPDRQSFYGYTF
TRBV24-1	TRBJ2-1	CATSEKAGGPNEQFF
TRBV12-3/TRBV12-4	TRBJ1-5	CASSLGRPHSNQPQHF
TRBV7-8	TRBJ2-3	CASSPTSGRTHTQYF
TRBV5-1	TRBJ1-4	CASSSLPPTTNEKLFF
TRBV20-1	TRBJ2-5	CSARGGGRGLETQYF
TRBV5-1	TRBJ1-1	CASSLEPHGGNTEAFF
TRBV14	TRBJ2-1	CASSQWGTGIYNEQFF
TRBV6-5	TRBJ1-1	CASSPDRGTNTEAFF
TRBV6-6	TRBJ1-5	CASSQTGTGKQPQHF
TRBV20-1	TRBJ2-1	CSAVPTQRSYNEQFF
TRBV7-7	TRBJ2-1	CASSSGQGINEQFF
TRBV6-2/TRBV6-3	TRBJ2-1	CASSYEGWSEQFF
TRBV29-1	TRBJ2-3	CSLLGVGGLSTDTQYF
TRBV10-3	TRBJ2-3	CATYDQSTDTQYF
TRBV4-1	TRBJ2-4	CASSDNLAKNIQYF
TRBV5-6	TRBJ2-5	CASSSTSAQETQYF
TRBV24-1	TRBJ2-1	CATSETTGTYNEQFF
TRBV29-1	TRBJ2-7	CSVEFPYEQYF
TRBV11-2	TRBJ2-1	CATSRGLAANEQFF
TRBV7-2	TRBJ2-3	CASSFQRRSTDTQYF
TRBV20-1	TRBJ2-1	CSSTSGRAGKTYNEQFF
TRBV11-2	TRBJ2-5	CASSLEGGSLQETQYF
TRBV5-1	TRBJ2-3	CASSLVGGKDTQYF
TRBV19	TRBJ2-2	CASSRNGQGASGELFF
TRBV5-1	TRBJ1-1	CASSLKRDSAQQQNTEAFF
TRBV10-3	TRBJ2-1	CAIKGRLAGGPALGDEQFF
TRBV4-1	TRBJ2-2	CASSPSPGTHNTGELFF
TRBV29-1	TRBJ2-7	CSVAVTRDYEQYF
TRBV10-2	TRBJ2-2	CASSIQYFKGELFF
TRBV12-3/TRBV12-4	TRBJ1-5	CASSLRGAGSPQHF
TRBV5-1	TRBJ2-2	CAKMGQGRTGELFF
TRBV7-9	TRBJ2-7	CASSFTWDKPYEQYF
TRBV25-1	TRBJ2-2	CASSPPLGELFF
TRBV12-3/TRBV12-4	TRBJ2-1	CASTPTSGNEQFF
TRBV5-1	TRBJ2-3	CASRDPSGRAGDTQYF
TRBV6-1	TRBJ2-1	CASSNPSAGAYNEQFF